One and the same sample provided the 2 T cell receptor beta chains below, sequenced in a study of glioma-infiltrating T cells after dendritic cell vaccination. Clones were sequenced by immunoSEQ multiplex PCR, and TCRdb holds only the in-frame ones, with some missing. In the table there are around 90,000 clones, around three quarters of which are singletons. Material: blood, obtained before dendritic cell vaccination. The receptors come from a human donor with glioblastoma.

Only a few counts were recorded for this clone. The chain has TRBV19 and TRBJ1-1; possibly TRBD1 for D (6 bases). The CDR3 length is 14 residues. Per the germline V gene, CDR1 is LNHDA and CDR2 is SQIVND (reference sequence). V was clipped by 3 bases and J by 3 bases, with 11 bases between them. CDR3 sequence reads: CASSMFSGDTEAFF. The CDR3 nucleotides read TGTGCCAGTAGTATGTTCTCAGGGGACACTGAAGCTTTCTTT.

This rearrangement joins TRBV6-5 to TRBJ2-1, with 15 bases identical to TRBD2. CDR3 length equals 15 residues. The junction had 5 bases not matched to a gene; V was cut back by 5 bases and J by 9 bases. Germline values: CDR1 MNHEY, CDR2 SVGAGI. This chain's CDR3 is CASSRTSGGASEQFF. CDR3 sequence (DNA): TGTGCCAGCAGTCGGACTAGCGGGGGGGCCAGTGAGCAGTTCTTC.